Listed below are T cell receptor beta chains from one sample, sequenced in a study of T-cell reconstitution after alpha-beta-depleted transplantation in children. TCRdb ran MiXCR on the PCR reads and lists one entry per CDR3 protein. The sample records 600,000 to 700,000 distinct CDR3 sequences, roughly 15% being singletons. The material was PBMCs from the stem cell graft donor, obtained from the stem cell graft. The source of these receptors is a human donor who donated a stem cell graft to a child with acute myeloid leukemia. Both conserved end residues are part of each CDR3. The order of the fields is V gene, clone size, J gene, D gene, CDR3 protein, CDR3 DNA. D genes are given only for firm matches. Clone size, where shown, is once, few, many, or a class for clones that have expanded.

v_gene: TRBV20-1; abundance: few; j_gene: TRBJ2-7; d_gene: NA; CDR3aa: CSARRPVSDYEQYF; CDR3nt: TGCAGTGCTAGGAGGCCCGTTAGTGATTACGAGCAGTACTTC
v_gene: TRBV7-2; abundance: NA; j_gene: TRBJ2-7; d_gene: TRBD1; CDR3aa: CASSLSRDRGNEQYF; CDR3nt: TGTGCCAGCAGCTTAAGTCGCGACAGGGGAAACGAGCAGTACTTC
v_gene: TRBV23-1; abundance: few; j_gene: TRBJ1-4; d_gene: TRBD1; CDR3aa: CASSPWTGFWELFF; CDR3nt: TGCGCCAGCAGTCCGTGGACAGGGTTTTGGGAACTGTTTTTT
v_gene: TRBV25-1; abundance: few; j_gene: TRBJ2-7; d_gene: TRBD1; CDR3aa: CASSESRVDRGAYEQYF; CDR3nt: TGTGCCAGCAGTGAATCTCGGGTGGACAGGGGGGCGTACGAGCAGTACTTC
v_gene: TRBV10-1; abundance: once; j_gene: TRBJ1-4; d_gene: NA; CDR3aa: CASSEAGSTRLLFF; CDR3nt: TGCGCCAGCAGTGAGGCCGGCTCTACAAGGCTGCTGTTTTTT
v_gene: TRBV20-1; abundance: few; j_gene: TRBJ2-2; d_gene: NA; CDR3aa: CSAPGMNTGELFF; CDR3nt: TGCAGTGCTCCCGGTATGAACACCGGGGAGCTGTTTTTT
v_gene: TRBV4-3; abundance: few; j_gene: TRBJ2-7; d_gene: NA; CDR3aa: CASSPKSGAGYEQYF; CDR3nt: TGCGCCAGCAGCCCCAAATCAGGGGCAGGCTACGAGCAGTACTTC
v_gene: TRBV20-1; abundance: NA; j_gene: TRBJ2-3; d_gene: NA; CDR3aa: CSARDILDTSTDTQYF; CDR3nt: TGCAGTGCTAGAGATATATTAGACACTAGCACAGATACGCAGTATTTT
v_gene: TRBV24-1; abundance: NA; j_gene: TRBJ1-5; d_gene: NA; CDR3aa: CATSAGDWKNNQPQHF; CDR3nt: TGTGCCACCAGTGCCGGTGACTGGAAAAACAATCAGCCCCAGCATTTT
v_gene: TRBV11-1; abundance: few; j_gene: TRBJ2-5; d_gene: TRBD1; CDR3aa: CASSPEVTGTGETQYF; CDR3nt: TGTGCCAGCAGCCCTGAGGTGACAGGGACAGGAGAGACCCAGTACTTC
v_gene: TRBV20-1; abundance: many; j_gene: TRBJ2-6; d_gene: TRBD2; CDR3aa: CSADGGAGANVLTF; CDR3nt: TGCAGTGCTGACGGGGGGGCTGGGGCCAACGTCCTGACTTTC
v_gene: TRBV20-1; abundance: few; j_gene: TRBJ2-3; d_gene: NA; CDR3aa: CSARDFGGLSTDTQYF; CDR3nt: TGCAGTGCTAGAGATTTTGGAGGGCTAAGCACAGATACGCAGTATTTT
v_gene: TRBV20-1; abundance: many; j_gene: TRBJ1-1; d_gene: NA; CDR3aa: CSARDPGMGSEAFF; CDR3nt: TGCAGTGCTAGAGACCCGGGAATGGGTTCGGAAGCTTTCTTT
v_gene: TRBV7-9; abundance: NA; j_gene: TRBJ2-1; d_gene: NA; CDR3aa: CASSGLGGGHEQFF; CDR3nt: TGTGCCAGCAGCGGCCTCGGAGGGGGCCATGAGCAGTTCTTC
v_gene: TRBV29-1; abundance: many; j_gene: TRBJ2-5; d_gene: NA; CDR3aa: CSDKTDQVGYF; CDR3nt: TGCAGCGACAAGACAGACCAAGTTGGTTACTTC
v_gene: TRBV12-3/TRBV12-4; abundance: NA; j_gene: TRBJ2-5; d_gene: NA; CDR3aa: CASSFRQTQETQYF; CDR3nt: TGTGCCAGCAGTTTCAGACAGACACAAGAGACCCAGTACTTC
v_gene: TRBV20-1; abundance: many; j_gene: TRBJ2-5; d_gene: NA; CDR3aa: CSAWAGGQETQYF; CDR3nt: TGCAGTGCCTGGGCCGGGGGCCAAGAGACCCAGTACTTC
v_gene: TRBV7-9; abundance: few; j_gene: TRBJ1-1; d_gene: NA; CDR3aa: CASSRGGVTNTEAFF; CDR3nt: TGTGCCAGCAGCCGGGGAGGGGTCACGAACACTGAAGCTTTCTTT
v_gene: TRBV20-1; abundance: many; j_gene: TRBJ1-1; d_gene: TRBD1; CDR3aa: CSARDAQGVSTEAFF; CDR3nt: TGCAGTGCTAGAGATGCACAGGGGGTGAGCACTGAAGCTTTCTTT
v_gene: TRBV30; abundance: NA; j_gene: TRBJ2-7; d_gene: NA; CDR3aa: CAWSSPGTEQYF; CDR3nt: TGTGCCTGGAGCTCTCCCGGTACCGAGCAGTACTTC
v_gene: TRBV29-1; abundance: many; j_gene: TRBJ1-2; d_gene: NA; CDR3aa: CSVEQGPGYTF; CDR3nt: TGCAGCGTTGAACAGGGGCCAGGCTACACCTTC
v_gene: TRBV11-2; abundance: NA; j_gene: TRBJ2-7; d_gene: NA; CDR3aa: CASSLVSVRRQPVRQYF; CDR3nt: TGTGCCAGCAGCTTAGTCTCAGTAAGGCGGCAGCCGGTCAGGCAGTACTTC
v_gene: TRBV7-9; abundance: few; j_gene: TRBJ2-1; d_gene: TRBD1; CDR3aa: CASSAGQGMTNEQFF; CDR3nt: TGTGCCAGCAGCGCGGGACAGGGAATGACAAATGAGCAGTTCTTC
v_gene: TRBV7-2; abundance: many; j_gene: TRBJ1-5; d_gene: NA; CDR3aa: CASSLAVGRNQPQHF; CDR3nt: TGTGCCAGCAGCCTCGCTGTAGGGCGCAATCAGCCCCAGCATTTT
v_gene: TRBV29-1; abundance: many; j_gene: TRBJ2-3; d_gene: TRBD2; CDR3aa: CSVGLSGATSTDTQYF; CDR3nt: TGCAGCGTGGGCTTGAGCGGGGCAACTAGCACAGATACGCAGTATTTT
v_gene: TRBV29-1; abundance: many; j_gene: TRBJ2-3; d_gene: TRBD2; CDR3aa: CSVESFGGGSTDTQYF; CDR3nt: TGCAGCGTTGAATCCTTTGGGGGGGGGAGCACAGATACGCAGTATTTT
v_gene: TRBV20-1; abundance: many; j_gene: TRBJ2-7; d_gene: NA; CDR3aa: CSASWGRRDEQYF; CDR3nt: TGCAGTGCTAGTTGGGGACGGAGGGACGAGCAGTACTTC
v_gene: TRBV5-8; abundance: few; j_gene: TRBJ1-6; d_gene: NA; CDR3aa: CASSHRRDRNSPLHF; CDR3nt: TGTGCCAGCAGCCACAGACGGGACCGAAATTCACCCCTCCACTTT
v_gene: TRBV7-2; abundance: NA; j_gene: TRBJ2-7; d_gene: TRBD1; CDR3aa: CASSLPSDQGATYEQYF; CDR3nt: TGTGCCAGCAGCTTACCATCCGACCAGGGGGCCACCTACGAGCAGTACTTC
v_gene: TRBV12-3/TRBV12-4; abundance: NA; j_gene: TRBJ1-6; d_gene: NA; CDR3aa: CASSYLIGAAGNSPLHF; CDR3nt: TGTGCCAGCAGTTACTTAATTGGGGCAGCCGGAAATTCACCCCTCCACTTT
v_gene: TRBV10-3; abundance: NA; j_gene: TRBJ1-5; d_gene: NA; CDR3aa: CAASPDTTPQPQHF; CDR3nt: TGTGCCGCCTCCCCGGACACAACACCTCAGCCCCAGCATTTT
v_gene: TRBV6-6; abundance: few; j_gene: TRBJ1-1; d_gene: TRBD1; CDR3aa: CASTLTGKAFF; CDR3nt: TGTGCCAGTACCTTGACAGGGAAGGCTTTCTTT
v_gene: TRBV20-1; abundance: NA; j_gene: TRBJ1-3; d_gene: TRBD1; CDR3aa: CCARGGSDRGAGNTIYF; CDR3nt: TGCTGTGCTAGGGGGGGCTCAGACAGGGGCGCTGGAAACACCATATATTTT
v_gene: TRBV7-9; abundance: many; j_gene: TRBJ1-4; d_gene: NA; CDR3aa: CASSFEGRSEKLFF; CDR3nt: TGTGCCAGCAGCTTCGAAGGGCGAAGTGAAAAACTGTTTTTT
v_gene: TRBV12-3/TRBV12-4; abundance: few; j_gene: TRBJ2-2; d_gene: NA; CDR3aa: CASSPPAANTGELFF; CDR3nt: TGTGCCAGCAGTCCGCCAGCGGCGAACACCGGGGAGCTGTTTTTT
v_gene: TRBV6-1; abundance: many; j_gene: TRBJ2-1; d_gene: TRBD1; CDR3aa: CASRETGDNEQFF; CDR3nt: TGTGCCAGCAGGGAAACAGGGGACAATGAGCAGTTCTTC
v_gene: TRBV15; abundance: many; j_gene: TRBJ1-4; d_gene: NA; CDR3aa: CATSRDQLAGINEKLFF; CDR3nt: TGTGCCACCAGCAGAGATCAGTTGGCAGGCATTAATGAAAAACTGTTTTTT
v_gene: TRBV6-1; abundance: few; j_gene: TRBJ2-3; d_gene: TRBD1; CDR3aa: CASRPGGGSTDTQYF; CDR3nt: TGTGCCAGCAGACCAGGGGGCGGAAGCACAGATACGCAGTATTTT
v_gene: TRBV6-2/TRBV6-3; abundance: NA; j_gene: TRBJ2-1; d_gene: NA; CDR3aa: CASSSALPYNEQFF; CDR3nt: TGTGCCAGCAGTTCGGCCCTTCCCTACAATGAGCAGTTCTTC
v_gene: TRBV12-3/TRBV12-4; abundance: many; j_gene: TRBJ2-1; d_gene: NA; CDR3aa: CASSLGYQPPYNEQFF; CDR3nt: TGTGCCAGCAGTTTAGGTTACCAGCCCCCCTACAATGAGCAGTTCTTC
v_gene: TRBV5-1; abundance: few; j_gene: TRBJ1-2; d_gene: NA; CDR3aa: CASNRDPTVLGYGYTF; CDR3nt: TGCGCCAGCAACAGGGACCCAACGGTTCTCGGCTATGGCTACACCTTC